This TCR beta chain was observed in a study of blood T cells in healthy people across ages (dated by TCRdb to between 2015 and 2017). Regarding the complete study: In model experiments, roughly one uniquely barcoded TCR beta cDNA molecule per two T cells was captured by template switching. The study measured age-related changes in TCR beta repertoire diversity using deep sequencing normalized with unique cDNA molecular identifiers. Four age groups were formed from the donors: young (average approximately 15 years), middle-aged (around 41), aged (approximately 60) and long-lived (82). To avoid experimental bias, donors of different ages were spread randomly across the sequencing lanes. For two donors (one aged 18 to 29 and one aged 80 or older), the study analyzed two additional independent replicas of 1 million unique cDNA reads from the same blood draw.

Donors were a few dozen systemically healthy Caucasian individuals from Russia aged about 6 to 100 years. Approximately 9.3 milliliters of peripheral blood were collected from each donor into EDTA-treated Vacutainer tubes. Ficoll-Paque density-gradient centrifugation was used to isolate PBMCs, with at least 7 million per sample. Trizol reagent was used to extract total RNA from PBMCs, with at least 6 micrograms per sample. The percentages of naive CD45RAhigh/CD27high T cells were determined by flow cytometry on a PBMC aliquot from every donor. Library creation used 5' RACE. Sequencing took place on an Illumina HiSeq 2500. The second PCR ran for about 6 to 12 cycles and used a J-beta primer mix along with a sample-barcoded 5' primer. A unique molecular identifier was introduced onto each TCR beta cDNA molecule by a template-switch 5' adaptor carrying 12 random nucleotides. Each sample yielded at least 2.5 million CDR3-containing paired-end reads. All of the RNA was converted into first-strand cDNA using the Mint cDNA synthesis kit, with a TRBC-specific oligonucleotide serving as the primer. After uracil-DNA glycosylase treatment, a first 18-cycle PCR used universal primers M1SS and BC2_uni_R on all cDNA. As for the authors' bioinformatics: For normalization, 1 million high-quality reads were randomly selected from each sample, with every read carrying a distinct molecular identifier. Instead of being binned into consensus sequences, reads with shared molecular identifiers were discarded. MiTCR, run with a Q25 quality threshold and the strictest error-elimination algorithm, handled CDR3 identification, clonotype clustering and error correction. A nonparametric unseen species model with Euler transformation was used to estimate a lower bound on total TCR beta diversity. In-frame beta chains were kept once TCRdb had trimmed the public reads at Q25 with fastp and called clones with MiXCR. Every entry covers one CDR3 protein and lists the most common genes and DNA from its rows. The V and J calls follow TCRdb's processing rather than the paper's. Across this sample there are 790,000 or so distinct CDR3 sequences, with just over 55% seen only once. The ten largest clones take up 20% to 30% of the sample.

Study-wide conclusions, independent of this receptor: The long-lived group showed more naive CD4+ T cells, fewer expanded clones and increased TCR diversity than the aged group, suggesting age selection. Because the CMV infection status of the donors was unknown, age-related changes in expanded clonotypes may potentially have been confounded. The percentage of naive T cells measured by flow cytometry correlated strongly with observed TCR beta diversity. Bulk unsorted PBMC profiling prevented conclusive comparison of naive and antigen-experienced compartments. Observed TCR beta diversity per million T cells fell roughly linearly with age, and a significant reduction was already apparent by age roughly 40. Estimates of total diversity based on one million sequenced T cells were regarded as lower bounds and as underestimates.

From the cysteine through the phenylalanine, the CDR3 covers 14 amino acids. CDR3 DNA only is kept here, 42 bases in frame from base 1. Regarding this clonotype: What this receptor recognizes is not known. Per-base qualities were not stored, and no clone one base away is much larger.

Sample: blood. The clonotype comes from a man aged 40-49 years in good health. Recombination connected TRBV12-3 or TRBV12-4 to TRBJ2-7; the D element might be TRBD1 or TRBD2, as each aligns at 6 bases. The J call may be wrong; the DNA end is better matched by TRBJ2-5. The DNA sequence is as follows: TGTGCCAGCAGTTTTAGGGGGGCCGAGAAGACCCAGTACTTC. It codes for CASSFRGAEKTQYF.